This is a list of T cell receptor beta chains from one sample in a study of multiple sclerosis patients with progressive multifocal leukoencephalopathy. The table came from immunoSEQ multiplex PCR; TCRdb's copy has only in-frame clones and leaves some out. Among over 20,000 clones listed, around 93% were seen once. This material consisted of PBMCs, taken from a patient treated with natalizumab. The receptors were sampled from a man aged 30-40 years with multiple sclerosis. Each CDR3 is given with its conserved first and last residue. The order of the fields is V gene, J gene, clone size, D gene, CDR3 DNA, CDR3 protein. D genes are given only for firm matches. The size entry is marked missing in some rows and otherwise reads once, few, many or a size class.

v_call: TRBV4-3; j_call: TRBJ2-7; clone_size: -; d_call: -; cdr3_nt: TGCGCCAGCAGCCAAGATTTGAGCTCCTACGAGCAGTACTTC; cdr3_aa: CASSQDLSSYEQYF
v_call: TRBV5-6; j_call: TRBJ1-4; clone_size: -; d_call: -; cdr3_nt: TGTGCCAGCAGCTTGTTAGCTGATGCCTCCGAAAAACTGTTTTTT; cdr3_aa: CASSLLADASEKLFF
v_call: TRBV4-3; j_call: TRBJ2-2; clone_size: -; d_call: -; cdr3_nt: TGCGCCAGCAGCCAACTAACAAACACCGGGGAGCTGTTTTTT; cdr3_aa: CASSQLTNTGELFF
v_call: TRBV27; j_call: TRBJ1-1; clone_size: -; d_call: -; cdr3_nt: TGTGCCGGCAGTGTAAACAGGGTTGGCACTGAAGCTTTCTTT; cdr3_aa: CAGSVNRVGTEAFF
v_call: TRBV27; j_call: TRBJ2-3; clone_size: -; d_call: -; cdr3_nt: TGTGCCAGCAGCAAGCCGGGCCGCCATAGCACAGATACGCAGTATTTT; cdr3_aa: CASSKPGRHSTDTQYF
v_call: TRBV5-6; j_call: TRBJ2-4; clone_size: once; d_call: -; cdr3_nt: TGTGCCAGCAGCTTAGGCAGGATTCAGTACTTC; cdr3_aa: CASSLGRIQYF
v_call: TRBV10-3; j_call: TRBJ2-6; clone_size: -; d_call: TRBD2; cdr3_nt: TGTGCCATCAGTGAGAGGGCTAGCGGGAGGGGATCTGGGGCCAACGTCCTGACTTTC; cdr3_aa: CAISERASGRGSGANVLTF
v_call: TRBV5-1; j_call: TRBJ1-4; clone_size: -; d_call: -; cdr3_nt: TGCGCCAGCAGCTTGGTAGTTGGACTTCCAACTAATGAAAAACTGTTTTTT; cdr3_aa: CASSLVVGLPTNEKLFF
v_call: TRBV7-2; j_call: TRBJ2-6; clone_size: -; d_call: -; cdr3_nt: TGTGCCAGCAGCTTCCAGTCTAGCGGGGCCAACGTCCTGACTTTC; cdr3_aa: CASSFQSSGANVLTF
v_call: TRBV6-6; j_call: TRBJ1-5; clone_size: -; d_call: -; cdr3_nt: TGTGCCAGCAGTTATAGCGCCAGGGCAGGGCAGCCCCAGCATTTT; cdr3_aa: CASSYSARAGQPQHF
v_call: TRBV12-5; j_call: TRBJ2-1; clone_size: -; d_call: -; cdr3_nt: TGTGCTAGTGGACGGGAGTTATCCTACAATGAGCAGTTCTTC; cdr3_aa: CASGRELSYNEQFF
v_call: TRBV19; j_call: TRBJ2-5; clone_size: -; d_call: -; cdr3_nt: TGTGCCAGTAGTATAGGGTCGGGGCGTATAATTACGGAGCAGTACTTC; cdr3_aa: CASSIGSGRIITEQYF
v_call: TRBV9; j_call: TRBJ2-3; clone_size: -; d_call: -; cdr3_nt: TGTGCCAGCAGCGTAGAGGGGGATACGCAGTATTTT; cdr3_aa: CASSVEGDTQYF